A single T cell receptor (beta chain) is shown here with its context. What it binds is unknown. This sample was taken from a study of cytomegalovirus exposure and HLA in healthy donors. Whole-study context: The same platform was used for the 130 or so validation repertoires as for the 666 first-cohort repertoires, as reported in a later analysis.

TCRdb keeps only in-frame clones here, not all; method: immunoSEQ multiplex PCR. This table holds a few hundred thousand clones, about 91% found once. CDR1 and CDR2 from the germline V gene are SGHNT and YYREEE (reference sequence). The CDR3 is 15 amino acids. Trimming left V 1 base short and J 6 bases short, with 16 bases between. Broader study findings: The study listed 164 cytomegalovirus-associated TCR beta chains. Researchers reported that a few CMV-associated chains were confirmed in vitro as CMV antigen-specific.

It was the roughly 130-subject validation cohort, separate from the roughly 700-subject first cohort, to which the donors belonged. The sample taken for sequencing was PBMCs. This sequence was found in a woman under 30 in good health and CMV-seronegative. This chain links TRBV5-4 with TRBJ1-2; TRBD1 is a possible D gene (6 bases). For the CDR3, the DNA is TGTGCCAGCAGCTTGCTGTCTAGGACAGTGGATGGCTACACCTTC. As protein: CASSLLSRTVDGYTF.